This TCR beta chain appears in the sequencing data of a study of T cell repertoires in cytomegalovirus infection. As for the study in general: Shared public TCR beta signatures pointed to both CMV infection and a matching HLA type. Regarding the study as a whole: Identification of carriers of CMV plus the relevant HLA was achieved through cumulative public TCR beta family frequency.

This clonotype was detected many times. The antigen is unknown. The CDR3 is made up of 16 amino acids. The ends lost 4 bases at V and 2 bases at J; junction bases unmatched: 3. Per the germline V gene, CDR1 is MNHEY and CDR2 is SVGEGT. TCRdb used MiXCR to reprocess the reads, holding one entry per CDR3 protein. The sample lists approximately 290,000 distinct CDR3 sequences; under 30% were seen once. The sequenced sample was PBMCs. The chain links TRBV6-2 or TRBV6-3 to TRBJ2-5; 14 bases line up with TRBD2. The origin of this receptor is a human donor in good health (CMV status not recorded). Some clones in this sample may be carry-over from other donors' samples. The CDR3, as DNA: TGTGCCAGCAGTTCCGGACTAGCGGGAGGACAAGAGACCCAGTACTTC. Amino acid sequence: CASSSGLAGGQETQYF.